The 9 T cell receptor delta chains listed next were all sequenced from one sample in a study of γδ T cells in repeated Plasmodium falciparum infection. Gammadelta T cells were flow-sorted from PBMC into Vgamma9/Vdelta2+ and Vdelta2-negative populations for bulk analysis. TCRdb made new clone calls on the multiplex PCR reads using CATT. The sample records some 51,000 delta-chain clones, about 1.9% being singletons. Sequencing used gamma-delta T cells from blood. These receptors all stem from a pool of human donors (malaria-infected and uninfected, not separated).

There are many counts of this clone. TCRdb's listed protein matches a much larger clone and diverges from this DNA's translation at residue 11, likely through a read error; the protein shown comes from the DNA. The V call is TRDV1, the J call TRDJ1; 9 bases line up with TRDD3. CDR1 TSWWSYY and CDR2 QGS come from the germline V gene. The CDR3 runs 23 residues. V lost 2 bases to trimming and J lost 0 bases; unmatched junction nucleotides: 25. The CDR3 loop is CALGEGTYLYRGILIPNTDKLIF. The CDR3 DNA follows: TGTGCTCTTGGGGAAGGAACCTACCTCTACCGGGGGATACTAATACCGAACACCGATAAACTCATCTTT.

In its sample, this clone was seen a few times. A read error is the likely source, as a far larger clone sits one nucleotide away. The CDR3 coding sequence is TGCGCTCTTGGGGAACCTTCCTACGGGCCCTGGGGGCCTTTGGCCGATAAACTCATCTTT. Amino acid sequence: CALGEPSYGPWGPLADKLIF. The chain is built from TRDV1 and TRDJ1; 9 nucleotides match TRDD2. Matching the DNA to germline supplied the J gene, which TCRdb does not give. This CDR3 spans 20 amino acids. Germline lookup yields CDR1 TSWWSYY and CDR2 QGS.

Concerning this clone: The translation of this DNA and the TCRdb protein of a much larger clone differ at residue 14, probably owing to a read error; the protein shown here is translated from the DNA. The J gene is TRDJ1, the V gene TRDV1; possibly TRDD3 for D (9 bases). TCRdb does not report a J gene; here it was assigned by matching the DNA to germline references. Germline CDR1 reads TSWWSYY; CDR2 reads QGS. Trimming shortened V by 0 bases and J by 3 bases, and 41 bases separated the two germline ends. The CDR3 is 25 residues long. The CDR3 sequence: CALGELQSSYTKTRGYASSPDKLIF. As DNA, the CDR3 is TGTGCTCTTGGGGAACTACAGTCTTCCTACACAAAAACTAGGGGATACGCGTCCTCCCCCGATAAACTCATCTTT.

This clone was seen at least ten times. Other nucleotide sequences from this sample produce the same CDR3. The chain combines TRDV1 with TRDJ1; the match to TRDD3 covers 13 bases. Germline lookup yields CDR1 TSWWSYY and CDR2 QGS. The CDR3 runs 21 residues. The V segment lost 5 bases and the J segment 1 base; nucleotides outside the gene matches: 19. The CDR3 nucleotides are TGTGCTCTTGGGAACAGTTCTAAACTCTACTGGGGGATACGCAGCACCGATAAACTCATCTTT. Protein: CALGNSSKLYWGIRSTDKLIF.

This clone was observed a few times. A single base is all that separates this from a far larger clone, so a read error is likely. Other DNA variants within this sample encode the same CDR3. The chain recombines TRDV2 with TRDJ1; D remains unclear. TCRdb leaves out the J gene; it was filled in here by matching the DNA to germline. From germline, CDR1 is GEAIGNYY and CDR2 EKD. Deletions cut 1 base from V and 2 bases from J, with 16 bases between. The CDR3 consists of 16 residues. CDR3 coding DNA: TGTGCCTGTGACACTTCGGATCGTCGGACAACCGATAAACTCATCTTT. Its protein product is CACDTSDRRTTDKLIF.

This clone was observed a few times. The translation of this DNA and the TCRdb protein of a much larger clone differ at residue 14, probably owing to a read error; the protein shown here is translated from the DNA. The chain recombines TRDV2 with TRDJ3, with 11 bases matching TRDD3. Since TCRdb gives no J gene, matching the DNA to germline was used here to assign it. V gave up 0 bases and J gave up 5 bases; unmatched junction bases: 14. Germline CDR1 GEAIGNYY, CDR2 EKD. This CDR3 has 21 amino acids. CDR3 in DNA: TGTGCCTGTGACACCTTTCTTCCATACTGGGGGATAGAAGGGGACACCCGACAGATGTTTTTC. Amino acid sequence: CACDTFLPYWGIEGDTRQMFF.

The V call is TRDV2, the J call TRDJ1, with TRDD3 matching over 10 bases. Because TCRdb records no J gene, it was assigned here through a match of the DNA to germline. This CDR3 comprises 18 residues. After removal of 0 bases from V and 5 bases from J, the junction contained 14 bases not matched to a gene. Germline V lookup: CDR1 GEAIGNYY, CDR2 EKD. This chain's CDR3 is CACDTVGVLGDNRDKLIF. CDR3 nucleotide sequence: TGTGCCTGTGACACCGTGGGAGTGCTGGGGGATAACCGGGATAAACTCATCTTT.

Points on this clone: The protein given by TCRdb reflects a much larger clone and differs at residue 18 from this DNA's translation, likely from a read error; the protein shown is the DNA's translation. The V gene is TRDV1, the J gene TRDJ1; 7 bases line up with TRDD3. Matching the DNA to germline supplied the J gene, which TCRdb does not give. Per the germline V gene, CDR1 is TSWWSYY and CDR2 is QGS. CDR3 length: 22 residues. The CDR3 protein is CALGELPPYLTTGALYTNKLIF. In nucleotides, the CDR3 is TGTGCTCTTGGGGAACTCCCCCCCTACTTGACTACTGGGGCCTTGTACACCAATAAACTCATCTTT.

This clone was counted many times. The protein held in TCRdb is that of a much larger clone and does not match this DNA's translation at residue 20, likely because of a read error; the protein shown is translated from the DNA. Other DNA sequences in the sample encode the same CDR3. The chain employs TRDV1 and TRDJ1, with 7 bases aligning to TRDD3. The length of the CDR3 is 24 residues. Trimming removed 0 bases from V and 10 bases from J; junction bases left unmatched: 38. The germline gives CDR1 TSWWSYY, CDR2 QGS. CDR3 amino acids: CALGELTPLPPRWGWGNGYRGLIF. Here the CDR3 DNA reads TGTGCTCTTGGGGAACTCACTCCACTTCCACCCCGTTGGGGGTGGGGGAACGGTTATAGGGGACTCATCTTT.